These 8 T cell receptor beta chains originate from one sample sequenced in a study of early T cells in non-severe SARS-CoV-2 infection. Each CDR3 protein is one row after TCRdb ran MiXCR on the 5' RACE reads. The data show tens of thousands of distinct CDR3 sequences, over 9.5% seen once. The specimen was whole blood. Every receptor here comes from an adult who was a healthcare worker with PCR-confirmed SARS-CoV-2 infection or an uninfected control (not recorded which).

This chain joins TRBV29-1 and TRBJ1-1, with TRBD1 matching 9 bases. Germline V gives CDR1 SQVTM, CDR2 ANQGSEA. This CDR3 has 15 amino acids. Trimming cost V 4 bases and J 1 base; bases outside gene matches: 7. For the CDR3, the DNA is TGCAGCGTTGTAGGGACAGGGCTTCGGAACACTGAAGCTTTCTTT. This gives the protein CSVVGTGLRNTEAFF.

The rearrangement uses TRBV30 and TRBJ1-2; D may be TRBD1 (5 bases). This CDR3 contains 15 residues. Germline V lookup: CDR1 GTSNPN, CDR2 SVGIG (reference sequence). V lost 5 bases to trimming and J lost 1 base, with 17 bases between them. The CDR3 DNA is TGTGCCTGGCGGGACGGCCTACCACGTAACTATGGCTACACCTTC. Encoded protein: CAWRDGLPRNYGYTF.

J is TRBJ2-5 and V is TRBV7-9; D ambiguous. Germline V gives CDR1 SEHNR, CDR2 FQNEAQ (reference sequence). The CDR3 is 14 residues long. V lost 0 bases to trimming and J lost 4 bases, with 9 bases between them. The CDR3 region has the DNA TGTGCCAGCAGCTTAGCCGGACCGAGAGAGACCCAGTACTTC. This sequence encodes CASSLAGPRETQYF.

The genes are TRBV12-3 or TRBV12-4 and TRBJ1-2; no definite D call. Trimming took off 4 bases at V and 8 bases at J, with 11 bases between the two ends. The CDR3 spans 12 residues. CDR3 in DNA: TGTGCCAGCAGTTCCGAACGCGGGGGCTACACCTTC. Amino acid sequence: CASSSERGGYTF.

The rearrangement links TRBV4-3 to TRBJ1-3; the D is unclear. CDR1 and CDR2 (germline): LGHNA, YSLEER. The CDR3 loop spans 12 amino acids. Trimming took off 1 base at V and 4 bases at J, with 2 bases between the two ends. The CDR3, as DNA: TGCGCCAGCAGCCAAGTCGGAAACACCATATATTTT. Translation gives CASSQVGNTIYF.

This clonotype showed up many times. This rearrangement joins TRBV29-1 to TRBJ2-5; TRBD1 matches 9 bases. There are 14 residues in the CDR3. V shed 8 bases and J 1 base; nucleotides not matched to a gene: 8. CDR1 and CDR2 from the germline V gene are SQVTM and ANQGSEA. The CDR3 spells CSSGGDRAQETQYF. The CDR3, as DNA: TGCAGCTCCGGAGGGGACAGGGCCCAAGAGACCCAGTACTTC.

This clonotype was detected a few times. The chain carries TRBV5-1 and TRBJ2-1; D gene uncertain. V lost 3 bases to trimming and J lost 6 bases, with 13 bases between them. The CDR3 length is 14 residues. The germline gives CDR1 SGHRS, CDR2 YFSETQ. CDR3 sequence (DNA): TGCGCCAGCAGCTCCCTCGTTGTCCTCAATGAGCAGTTCTTC. Translation gives CASSSLVVLNEQFF.

J is TRBJ2-1 and V is TRBV18; D remains ambiguous. Germline CDR1 and CDR2: KGHSH and LQKENI. The V and J ends lost 5 bases and 7 bases respectively, with 15 bases between them. The CDR3 runs to 14 residues. The CDR3 spells CASSEASLPNEQFF. In nucleotides, the CDR3 is TGTGCCAGCTCAGAAGCATCGCTACCTAATGAGCAGTTCTTC.